Listed here are 3 T cell receptor beta chains from one sample, sequenced in a study of cytomegalovirus exposure and HLA in healthy donors. PCR employed 60 Vbeta and 13 Jbeta primers. The assay was immunoSEQ multiplex PCR, and TCRdb's table has in-frame clones only and misses some. The table shows around 150,000 clones, with roughly 80% occurring only once. Sequencing was done on a sample of PBMCs. Every receptor here comes from a woman in her forties in good health and CMV-seronegative.

The table lists this clone with a count of one. The chain employs TRBV19 and TRBJ2-4; 11 nucleotides align to TRBD2. Per the germline V gene, CDR1 is LNHDA and CDR2 is SQIVND (reference sequence). This CDR3 is built from 19 residues. After removal of 3 bases from V and 8 bases from J, the junction contained 18 bases not matched to a gene. For the CDR3, the DNA is TGTGCCAGTAGTATCTCCATTATCGCCCTAGCGGGGGGTCTGGACATTCAGTACTTC. Translated, it gives CASSISIIALAGGLDIQYF.

J is TRBJ1-3 and V is TRBV4-2; the match to TRBD1 covers 12 bases. Looked up from germline, CDR1 is LGHNA and CDR2 is YNFKEQ. This CDR3 comprises 18 residues. With 4 bases clipped from V and 1 base from J, the junction kept 8 bases outside the gene matches. The CDR3 sequence: CASSPLGTGGMSGNTIYF. The CDR3 DNA reads as TGTGCCAGCAGCCCTCTAGGGACAGGGGGCATGTCTGGAAACACCATATATTTT.

V usage is TRBV5-1 and J usage is TRBJ2-1, with 9 bases identical to TRBD2. V gave up 4 bases and J gave up 4 bases; unmatched junction bases: 9. This CDR3 has 16 residues. From germline, CDR1 is SGHRS and CDR2 YFSETQ. The CDR3 region is CASSPLAGGPYNEQFF. In DNA, the CDR3 is TGCGCCAGCAGCCCCCTTGCGGGAGGGCCGTACAATGAGCAGTTCTTC.